The 9 T cell receptor beta chains below all came from one sample that was sequenced in a study of blood T cell repertoires in COVID-19. Using immunoSEQ multiplex PCR, the repertoire was profiled, and TCRdb retains in-frame clones only, with some absent. The sample yields 75,000 to 95,000 clones, about nine tenths seen once. Sequencing was carried out using peripheral blood. Receptors originate from a human donor in a cohort sampled during active COVID-19.

Here the CDR3 reads CASSQGGQGTHNSPLHF. The CDR3 nucleotides are TGCGCCAGCAGCCAGGGGGGACAGGGAACCCATAATTCACCCCTCCACTTT. The rearrangement joins TRBV4-3 to TRBJ1-6; 9 bases agree with TRBD1. This CDR3 contains 17 residues. Per the germline V gene, CDR1 is LGHNA and CDR2 is YSLEER. Trimming took 3 bases from V and 5 from J; bases not matched to a gene: 8.

This chain connects TRBV6-2 or TRBV6-3 to TRBJ2-1; TRBD2 matches 7 bases. This CDR3 comprises 15 residues. The germline V gene encodes CDR1 MNHEY and CDR2 SVGEGT. Trimming removed 6 bases from V and 8 bases from J; junction bases left unmatched: 13. The CDR3 DNA is TGTGCCAGCAGCCGACTAGCCGGGGGAGTTTATGAGCAGTTCTTC. It is translated as CASSRLAGGVYEQFF.

This clone was counted once. The V gene is TRBV27, the J gene TRBJ2-1, with D possibly TRBD2 on 6 matching bases. Per the germline V gene, CDR1 is MNHEY and CDR2 is SMNVEV (reference sequence). V was clipped by 7 bases and J by 7 bases, with 17 bases between them. The CDR3 runs 14 residues. CDR3 in amino acids: CASKLGRMVNEQFF. CDR3 DNA sequence: TGTGCCAGCAAATTGGGGAGGATGGTGAATGAGCAGTTCTTC.

The chain links TRBV4-1 to TRBJ2-7; D is unclear. There are 15 residues in the CDR3. Germline loops: CDR1 MGHRA, CDR2 YSYEKL. V shed 0 bases and J shed 1 base, with 10 bases lying between them. Here the CDR3 reads CASSQDGPGSYEQYF. The CDR3 coding sequence is TGCGCCAGCAGCCAAGATGGGCCTGGATCCTACGAGCAGTACTTC.

The rearrangement uses TRBV21-1 and TRBJ1-2. TRBV21-1 is annotated as a pseudogene. This CDR3 region has 15 residues. This chain's CDR3 is CASSKAREGDYGYTF. The CDR3 nucleotides are TGTGCCAGCAGCAAAGCGCGGGAAGGCGACTATGGCTACACCTTC.

The chain employs TRBV6-6 and TRBJ1-5; 11 positions match TRBD1. The CDR3 extends over 14 amino acids. Germline lookup yields CDR1 MNHNY and CDR2 SVGAGI (reference sequence). J was trimmed by 7 bases and V by 5 bases; bases with no gene match: 4. The CDR3, as DNA: TGTGCCAGCAGTCGGACAGGGGGCGGCCAGCCCCAGCATTTT. It is translated as CASSRTGGGQPQHF.

This sequence joins TRBV7-3 and TRBJ2-5; maybe TRBD2 (6 bases). Germline V gene sequence: CDR1 SGHTA, CDR2 FQGTGA. Deletions cut 5 bases from V and 4 bases from J, with 14 bases between. This CDR3 spans 14 amino acids. CDR3 loop: CASSTGGPSETQYF. DNA for the CDR3: TGTGCCAGCAGCACCGGAGGGCCCTCAGAGACCCAGTACTTC.

The chain is built from TRBV13 and TRBJ1-1; 7 bases line up with TRBD1. V gave up 5 bases and J gave up 6 bases; unmatched junction bases: 9. The germline gives CDR1 PRHDT, CDR2 FYEKMQ (reference sequence). CDR3 length: 14 residues. The CDR3 reads CASSPRTGLSEAFF. CDR3 nucleotide sequence: TGTGCCAGCAGCCCCCGGACAGGACTTTCTGAAGCTTTCTTT.

This chain links TRBV5-8 with TRBJ2-1; tentative D call: TRBD1 (5 bases). The CDR3 is 15 amino acids. From germline, CDR1 is SGHTS and CDR2 YDEGEE. Trimming removed 3 bases at V and 0 bases at J, with 10 bases between. The CDR3 sequence: CASSWGRASYNEQFF. The CDR3 DNA reads TGTGCCAGCAGCTGGGGCAGGGCCTCCTACAATGAGCAGTTCTTC.